This is a list of T cell receptor beta chains from one sample in a study of blood T cell repertoires in COVID-19. This table comes from immunoSEQ multiplex PCR, and its TCRdb copy is limited to in-frame clones, with some not included. The sample holds fewer than 300,000 clones; under 90% are singletons and the top ten take less than 4%. Sequencing used peripheral blood. Receptors were obtained from a woman aged 18-35 years with acute or convalescent COVID-19. The conserved cysteine and the conserved F or W are not part of the CDR3 here.

v_call cdr3_aa
TRBV6-5 ATMDRAQETQY
TRBV19 ASSRLAGGTNEQF
TRBV11-1 ASSLIPLYTGELF
TRBV18 ASSPKWTGGLSGNTIY
TRBV29-1 SVVDSPYEQY
TRBV6-5 ASRNRGSGGYT
TRBV2 ASSQRQGLGELF
TRBV5-5 ASSLSRLDSYEQY
TRBV7-2 ASSWGGAEAF
TRBV24-1 ATPRQGLLKGYT
TRBV15 ATSRDYRYNEQF
TRBV7-6 ASSLAVGEVYNEQF
TRBV19 ASSPSGGNNEQF
TRBV28 ASSSPAGGPIGGTDTQY
TRBV7-2 ASSSETGWSEAF
TRBV7-2 ASSLYKQETQY
TRBV6-2/TRBV6-3 ASSYRGFQETQY
TRBV7-6 ASSLGPDSGTYSPLH
TRBV2 ASRPGQGTYEQY
TRBV9 ASSFSSGERGTQY
TRBV9 ASSVGPGMGEETQY
TRBV4-1 ASSQDLGSYEQY